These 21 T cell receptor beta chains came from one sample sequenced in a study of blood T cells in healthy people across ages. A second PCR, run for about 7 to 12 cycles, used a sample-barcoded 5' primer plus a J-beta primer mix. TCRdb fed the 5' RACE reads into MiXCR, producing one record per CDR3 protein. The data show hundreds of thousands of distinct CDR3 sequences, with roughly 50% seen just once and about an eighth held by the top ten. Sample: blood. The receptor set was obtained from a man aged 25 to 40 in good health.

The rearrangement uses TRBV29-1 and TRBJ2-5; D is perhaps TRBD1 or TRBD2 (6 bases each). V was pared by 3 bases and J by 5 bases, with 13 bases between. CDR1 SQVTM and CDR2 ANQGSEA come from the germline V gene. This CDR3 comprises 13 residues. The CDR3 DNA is TGCAGCGTTGAGCTCGGGGGCCGGGAGACCCAGTACTTC. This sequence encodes CSVELGGRETQYF.

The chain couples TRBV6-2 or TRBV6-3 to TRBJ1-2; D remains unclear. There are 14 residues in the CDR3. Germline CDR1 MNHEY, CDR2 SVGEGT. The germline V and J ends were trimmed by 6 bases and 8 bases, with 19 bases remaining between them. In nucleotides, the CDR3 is TGTGCCAGCAGCCCCGCTAAGTCCCTCGGGGGCTACACCTTC. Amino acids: CASSPAKSLGGYTF.

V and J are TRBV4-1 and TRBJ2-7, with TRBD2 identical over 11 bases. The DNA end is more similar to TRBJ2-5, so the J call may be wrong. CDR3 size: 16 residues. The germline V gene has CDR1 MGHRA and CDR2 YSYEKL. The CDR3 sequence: CASSQVETSGEETQYF. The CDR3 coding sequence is TGCGCCAGCAGCCAAGTAGAGACTAGCGGGGAAGAGACCCAGTACTTC.

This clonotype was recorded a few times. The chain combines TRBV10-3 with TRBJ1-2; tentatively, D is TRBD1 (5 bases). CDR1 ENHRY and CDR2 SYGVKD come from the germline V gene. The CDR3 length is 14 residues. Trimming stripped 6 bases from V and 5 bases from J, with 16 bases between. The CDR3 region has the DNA TGTGCCATCAGATCGTCCTCGGGGGAATATGGCTACACCTTC. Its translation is CAIRSSSGEYGYTF.

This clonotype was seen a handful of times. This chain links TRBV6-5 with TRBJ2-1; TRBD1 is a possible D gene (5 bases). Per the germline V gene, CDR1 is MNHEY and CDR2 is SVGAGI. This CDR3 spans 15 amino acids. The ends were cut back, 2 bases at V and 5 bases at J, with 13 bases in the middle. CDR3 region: CASSYQGRIHNEQFF. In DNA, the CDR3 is TGTGCCAGCAGTTACCAGGGCCGGATCCACAATGAGCAGTTCTTC.

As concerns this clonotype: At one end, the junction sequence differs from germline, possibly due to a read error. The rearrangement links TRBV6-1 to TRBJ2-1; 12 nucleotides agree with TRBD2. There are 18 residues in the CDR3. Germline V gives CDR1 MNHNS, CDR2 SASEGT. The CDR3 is CASSQLAGGLSSYTEQFF. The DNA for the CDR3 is TGTGCCAGCAGTCAACTAGCGGGGGGACTGAGCTCCTACACTGAGCAGTTCTTC.

CDR3 protein: CASSWGPGTHYGYTF. The CDR3 bases are TGCGCCAGCAGCTGGGGCCCAGGGACGCACTATGGCTACACCTTC. The gene calls are TRBV5-1 and TRBJ1-2, with D maybe TRBD1 (5 bases). V was trimmed by 3 bases and J by 3 bases, leaving 15 bases between them. The germline gives CDR1 SGHRS, CDR2 YFSETQ. This CDR3 has 15 residues.

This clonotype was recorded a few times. The CDR3 DNA reads TGCGCCAGCAGCCAAGAGGCATCTGGCTACACCTTC. It is translated as CASSQEASGYTF. This sequence joins TRBV4-1 and TRBJ1-2; D uncertain. From germline, CDR1 is MGHRA and CDR2 YSYEKL. Trimming took 0 bases from V and 7 from J, leaving 6 bases between them. The CDR3 consists of 12 residues.

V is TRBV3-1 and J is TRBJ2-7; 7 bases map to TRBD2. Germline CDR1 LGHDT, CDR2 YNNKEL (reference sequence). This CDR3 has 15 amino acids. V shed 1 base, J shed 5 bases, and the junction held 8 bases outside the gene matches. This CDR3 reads CASSQVSGGSDEQYF. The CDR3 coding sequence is TGTGCCAGCAGCCAAGTTTCGGGGGGTAGCGACGAGCAGTACTTC.

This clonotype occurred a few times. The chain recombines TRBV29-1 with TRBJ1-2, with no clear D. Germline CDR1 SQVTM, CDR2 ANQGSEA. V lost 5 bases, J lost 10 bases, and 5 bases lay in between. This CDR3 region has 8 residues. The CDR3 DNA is TGCAGCGTTTTTCCCTACACCTTC. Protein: CSVFPYTF.

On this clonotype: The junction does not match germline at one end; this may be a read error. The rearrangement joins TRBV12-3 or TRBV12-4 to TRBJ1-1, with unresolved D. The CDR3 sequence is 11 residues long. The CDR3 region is CAAELATEAFF. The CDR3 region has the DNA TGTGCCGCGGAGTTGGCCACTGAGGCTTTCTTT.

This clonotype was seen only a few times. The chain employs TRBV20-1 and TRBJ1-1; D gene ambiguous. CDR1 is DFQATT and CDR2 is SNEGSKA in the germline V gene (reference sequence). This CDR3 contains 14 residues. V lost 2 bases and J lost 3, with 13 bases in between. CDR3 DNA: TGCAGTGCTAGATGGTGGGGAGAGCACACTGAAGCTTTCTTT. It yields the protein CSARWWGEHTEAFF.

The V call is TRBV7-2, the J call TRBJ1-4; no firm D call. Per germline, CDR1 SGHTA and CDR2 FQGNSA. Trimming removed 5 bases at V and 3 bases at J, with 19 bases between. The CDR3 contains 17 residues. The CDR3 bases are TGTGCCAGCAGCCGTGGACGAGGGTCGGGATCTAATGAAAAACTGTTTTTT. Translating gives CASSRGRGSGSNEKLFF.

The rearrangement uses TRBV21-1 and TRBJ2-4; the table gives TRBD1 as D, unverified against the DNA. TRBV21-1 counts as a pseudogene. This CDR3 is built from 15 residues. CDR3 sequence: CASFRGDLAKNIQYF. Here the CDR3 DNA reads TGTGCCAGCTTCAGGGGGGATCTAGCCAAAAACATTCAGTACTTC.

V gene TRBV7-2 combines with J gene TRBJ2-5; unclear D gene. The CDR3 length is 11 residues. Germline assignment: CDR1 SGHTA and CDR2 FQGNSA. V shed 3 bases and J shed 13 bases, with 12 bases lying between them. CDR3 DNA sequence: TGTGCCAGCAGCTTGGGCCCACCATGGTACTTC. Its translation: CASSLGPPWYF.

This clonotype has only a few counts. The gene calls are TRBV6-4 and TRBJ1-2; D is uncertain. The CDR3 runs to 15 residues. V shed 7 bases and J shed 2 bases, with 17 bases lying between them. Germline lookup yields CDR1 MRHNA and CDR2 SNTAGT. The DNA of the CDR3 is TGTGCCAGCAAAGAAAGTCCCTCGGGGAACTATGGCTACACCTTC. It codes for CASKESPSGNYGYTF.

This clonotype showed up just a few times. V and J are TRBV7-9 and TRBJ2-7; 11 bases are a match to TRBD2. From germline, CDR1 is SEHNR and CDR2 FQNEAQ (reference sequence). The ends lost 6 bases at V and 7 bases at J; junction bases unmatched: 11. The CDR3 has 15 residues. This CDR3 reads CASRLLAGVYNEQYF. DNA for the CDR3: TGTGCCAGCAGGCTACTAGCGGGGGTCTACAATGAGCAGTACTTC.

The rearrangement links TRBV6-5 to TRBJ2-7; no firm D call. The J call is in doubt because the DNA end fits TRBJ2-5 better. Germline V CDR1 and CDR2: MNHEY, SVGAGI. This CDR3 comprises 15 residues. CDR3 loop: CASSYDVWAAETQYF. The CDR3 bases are TGTGCCAGCAGTTACGATGTTTGGGCAGCGGAGACCCAGTACTTC.

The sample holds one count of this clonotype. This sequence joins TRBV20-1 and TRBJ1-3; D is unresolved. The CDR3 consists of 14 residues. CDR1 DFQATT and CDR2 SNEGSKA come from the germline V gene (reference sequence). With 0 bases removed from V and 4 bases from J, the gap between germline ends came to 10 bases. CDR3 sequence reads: CSARERSRGNTIYF. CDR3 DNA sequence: TGCAGTGCTAGAGAAAGGTCTCGGGGAAACACCATATATTTT.

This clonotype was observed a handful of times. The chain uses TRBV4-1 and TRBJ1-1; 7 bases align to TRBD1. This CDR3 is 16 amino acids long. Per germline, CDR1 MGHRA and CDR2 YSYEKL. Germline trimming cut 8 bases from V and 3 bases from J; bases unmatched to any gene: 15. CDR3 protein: CASSPTGRGLYTEAFF. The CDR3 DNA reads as TGCGCCAGCTCCCCAACTGGAAGGGGGCTTTACACTGAAGCTTTCTTT.

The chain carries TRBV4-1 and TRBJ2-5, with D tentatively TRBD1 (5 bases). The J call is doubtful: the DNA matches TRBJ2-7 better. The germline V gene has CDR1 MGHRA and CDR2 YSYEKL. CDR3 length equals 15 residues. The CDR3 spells CASSQDGAAGYEQYF. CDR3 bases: TGCGCCAGCAGCCAAGATGGGGCGGCAGGCTACGAGCAGTACTTC.